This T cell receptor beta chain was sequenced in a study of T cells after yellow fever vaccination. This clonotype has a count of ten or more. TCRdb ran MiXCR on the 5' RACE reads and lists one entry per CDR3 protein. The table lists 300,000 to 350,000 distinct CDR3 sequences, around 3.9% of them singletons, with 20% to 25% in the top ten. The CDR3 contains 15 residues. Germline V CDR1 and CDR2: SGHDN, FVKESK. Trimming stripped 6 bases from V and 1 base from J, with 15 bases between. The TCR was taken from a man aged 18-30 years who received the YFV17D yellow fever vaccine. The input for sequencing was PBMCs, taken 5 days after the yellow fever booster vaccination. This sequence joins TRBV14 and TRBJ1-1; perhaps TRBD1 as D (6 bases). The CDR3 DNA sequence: TGTGCCAGCAGAGATTCAGGGGTATGGAACACTGAAGCTTTCTTT. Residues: CASRDSGVWNTEAFF. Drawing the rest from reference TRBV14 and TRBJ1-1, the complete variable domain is EAGVTQFPSHSVIEKGQTVTLRCDPISGHDNLYWYRRVMGKEIKFLLHFVKESKQDESGMPNNRFLAERTGGTYSTLKVQPAELEDSGVYFCASRDSGVWNTEAFFGQGTRLTVV.